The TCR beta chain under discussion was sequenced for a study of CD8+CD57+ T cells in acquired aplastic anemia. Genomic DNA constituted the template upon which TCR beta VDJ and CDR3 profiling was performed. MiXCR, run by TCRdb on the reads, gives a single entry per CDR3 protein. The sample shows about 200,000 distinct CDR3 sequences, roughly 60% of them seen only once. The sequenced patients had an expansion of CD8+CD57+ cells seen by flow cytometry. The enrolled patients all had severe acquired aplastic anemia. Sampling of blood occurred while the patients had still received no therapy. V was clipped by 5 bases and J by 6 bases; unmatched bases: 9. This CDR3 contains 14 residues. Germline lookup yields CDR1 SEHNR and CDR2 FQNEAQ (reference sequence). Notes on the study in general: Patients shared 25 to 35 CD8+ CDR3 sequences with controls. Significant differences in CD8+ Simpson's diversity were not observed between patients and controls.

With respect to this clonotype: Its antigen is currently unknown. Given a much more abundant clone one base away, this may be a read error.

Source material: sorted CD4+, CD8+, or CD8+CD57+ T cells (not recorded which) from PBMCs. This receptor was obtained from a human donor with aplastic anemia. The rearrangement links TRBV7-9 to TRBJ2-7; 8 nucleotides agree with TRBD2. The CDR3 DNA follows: TGTGCCAGCAGCAACGCGGGGGGAGCTTTCGAGCAGTACTTC. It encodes CASSNAGGAFEQYF.